This T cell receptor beta chain was captured by sequencing in a study of shared clonotypes between healthy human individuals. Germline CDR1 and CDR2: KGHSH and LQKENI. The CDR3 loop spans 14 amino acids. Trimming pared 4 bases from V and 3 bases from J, leaving 13 bases between. Source study methods: Filtering was not the same, since immunoSEQ gave junction-only sequences without quality scores. Here immunoSEQ multiplex PCR was the method, and the copy in TCRdb shows in-frame clones only, minus some. V and J calls and clone size are those listed in that table; D and trimming were worked out from the DNA. Found here are some 2.3 million clones, 90% to 95% of them singletons; the top ten hold 0.39%.

The sequence was collected from a man aged 18-30 years in good health. Some clones in this sample may be carry-over from other donors' samples. Sequencing was carried out using naive CD4+ T cells from PBMCs. The subset is: CD45RA+ positively selected. The rearrangement links TRBV18 to TRBJ2-7; D gene unclear. The CDR3 spells CASSLRNGYYEQYF. CDR3 in DNA: TGTGCCAGCTCACTGCGGAACGGCTACTACGAGCAGTACTTC.